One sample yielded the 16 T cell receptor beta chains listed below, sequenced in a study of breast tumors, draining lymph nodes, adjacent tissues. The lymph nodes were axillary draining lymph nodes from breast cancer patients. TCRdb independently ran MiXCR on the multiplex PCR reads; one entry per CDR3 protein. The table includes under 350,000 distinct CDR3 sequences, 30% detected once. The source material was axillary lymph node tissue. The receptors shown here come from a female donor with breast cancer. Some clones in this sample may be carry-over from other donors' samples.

CDR3 protein: CASSIRLAGGDEQFF. The CDR3 coding sequence is TGTGCCAGCAGCATCAGACTAGCGGGGGGGGATGAGCAGTTCTTC. V is TRBV7-2 and J is TRBJ2-1, with 14 bases lining up with TRBD2. Trimming at V came to 5 bases and at J to 8 bases, leaving 5 bases not matched to a gene. Germline values: CDR1 SGHTA, CDR2 FQGNSA. This CDR3 has 15 amino acids. The whole variable domain, remainder taken from reference TRBV7-2 and TRBJ2-1, is GAGVSQSPSNKVTEKGKDVELRCDPISGHTALYWYRQSLGQGLEFLIYFQGNSAPDKSGLPSDRFSAERTGGSVSTLTIQRTQQEDSAVYLCASSIRLAGGDEQFFGPGTRLTVL.

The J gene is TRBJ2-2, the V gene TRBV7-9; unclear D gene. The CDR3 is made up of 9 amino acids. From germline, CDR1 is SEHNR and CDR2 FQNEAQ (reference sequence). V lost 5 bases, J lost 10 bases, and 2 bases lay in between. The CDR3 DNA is TGTGCCAGCAGCGAGGAGCTGTTTTTT. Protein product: CASSEELFF.

In DNA form, the CDR3 reads TGTGCCAGCAGTTTGAAGGGCATAGACGACGGGAATCAGCCCCAGCATTTT. The encoded protein is CASSLKGIDDGNQPQHF. The V and J genes are TRBV12-3 or TRBV12-4 and TRBJ1-5, with D uncertain. The CDR3 contains 17 residues. Trimming shortened V by 3 bases and J by 4 bases, and 19 bases separated the two germline ends.

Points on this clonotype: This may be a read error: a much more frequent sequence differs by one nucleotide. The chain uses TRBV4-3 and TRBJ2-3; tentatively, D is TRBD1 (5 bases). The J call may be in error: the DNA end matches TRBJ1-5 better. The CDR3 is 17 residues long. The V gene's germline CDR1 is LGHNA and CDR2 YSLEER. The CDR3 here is CASSQDLTAYFADTQHF. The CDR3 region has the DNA TGCGCCAGCAGCCAAGATTTGACAGCTTATTTCGCAGATACGCAGCATTTT.

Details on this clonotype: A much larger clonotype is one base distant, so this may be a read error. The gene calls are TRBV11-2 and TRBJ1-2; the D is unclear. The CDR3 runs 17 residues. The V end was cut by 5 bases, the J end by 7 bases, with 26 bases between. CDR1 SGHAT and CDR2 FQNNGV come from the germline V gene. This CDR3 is CASSQGLSVGGTAGYTF. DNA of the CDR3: TGTGCCAGCAGCCAAGGTCTATCAGTCGGTGGCACCGCTGGCTACACCTTC.

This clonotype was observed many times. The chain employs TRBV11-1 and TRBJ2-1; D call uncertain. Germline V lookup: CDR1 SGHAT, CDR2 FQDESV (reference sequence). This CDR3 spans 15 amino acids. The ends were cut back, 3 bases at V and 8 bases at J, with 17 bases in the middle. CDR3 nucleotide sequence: TGTGCCAGCAGCTTTTTGGGTCGGCCCACAGATGAGCAGTTCTTC. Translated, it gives CASSFLGRPTDEQFF.

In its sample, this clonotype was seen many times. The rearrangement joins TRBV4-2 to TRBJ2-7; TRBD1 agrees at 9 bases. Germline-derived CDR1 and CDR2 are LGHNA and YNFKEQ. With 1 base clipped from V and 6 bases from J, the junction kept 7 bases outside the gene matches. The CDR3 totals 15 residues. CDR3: CASSQVGDRVGEQYF. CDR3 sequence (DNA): TGTGCCAGCAGCCAAGTAGGGGACAGGGTCGGCGAGCAGTACTTC.

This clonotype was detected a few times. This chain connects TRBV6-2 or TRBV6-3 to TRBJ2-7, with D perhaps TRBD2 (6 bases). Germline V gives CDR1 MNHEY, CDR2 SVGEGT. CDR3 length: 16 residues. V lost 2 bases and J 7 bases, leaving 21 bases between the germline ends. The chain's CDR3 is CASSYHPGLPLGEQYF. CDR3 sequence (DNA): TGTGCCAGCAGTTACCACCCGGGACTCCCTCTGGGGGAGCAGTACTTC.

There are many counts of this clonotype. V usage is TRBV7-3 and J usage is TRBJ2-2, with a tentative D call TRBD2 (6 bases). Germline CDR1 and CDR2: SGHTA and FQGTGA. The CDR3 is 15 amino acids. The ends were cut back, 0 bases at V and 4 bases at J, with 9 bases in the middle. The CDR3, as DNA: TGTGCCAGCAGCTTAACGGGAGGTTTCACCGGGGAGCTGTTTTTT. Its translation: CASSLTGGFTGELFF.

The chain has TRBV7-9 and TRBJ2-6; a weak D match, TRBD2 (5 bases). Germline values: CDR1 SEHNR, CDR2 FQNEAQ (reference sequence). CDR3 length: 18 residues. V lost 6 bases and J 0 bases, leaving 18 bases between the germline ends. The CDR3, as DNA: TGTGCCAGCAGGGGAGTCCCCGGGCTGTGCTCTGGGGCCAACGTCCTGACTTTC. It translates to CASRGVPGLCSGANVLTF.

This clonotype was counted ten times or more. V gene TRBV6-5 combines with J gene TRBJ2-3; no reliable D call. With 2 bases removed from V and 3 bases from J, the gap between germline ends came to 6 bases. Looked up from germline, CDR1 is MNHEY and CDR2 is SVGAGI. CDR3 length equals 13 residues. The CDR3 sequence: CASSYVGTDTQYF. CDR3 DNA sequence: TGTGCCAGCAGTTACGTGGGGACAGATACGCAGTATTTT.

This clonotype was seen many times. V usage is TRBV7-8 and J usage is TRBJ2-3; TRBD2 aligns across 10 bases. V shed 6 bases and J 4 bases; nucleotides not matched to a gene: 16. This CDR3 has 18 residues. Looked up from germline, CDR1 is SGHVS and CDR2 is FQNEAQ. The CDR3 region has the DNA TGTGCCAGCAGTCAAAATGCCCCAGCGGGAGGGAGGGCAGATACGCAGTATTTT. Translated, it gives CASSQNAPAGGRADTQYF. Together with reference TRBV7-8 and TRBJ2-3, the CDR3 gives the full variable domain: GAGVSQSPRYKVAKRGQDVALRCDPISGHVSLFWYQQALGQGPEFLTYFQNEAQLDKSGLPSDRFFAERPEGSVSTLKIQRTQQEDSAVYLCASSQNAPAGGRADTQYFGPGTRLTVL.

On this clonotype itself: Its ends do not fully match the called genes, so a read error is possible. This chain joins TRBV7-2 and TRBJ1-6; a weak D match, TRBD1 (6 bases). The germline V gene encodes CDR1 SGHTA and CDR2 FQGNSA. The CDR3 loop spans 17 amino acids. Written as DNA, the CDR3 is TGTGCCAGCAGCTCAATCCCGGACAGAGTACGACATTCACCCCTCCGCTTC. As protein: CASSSIPDRVRHSPLRF.

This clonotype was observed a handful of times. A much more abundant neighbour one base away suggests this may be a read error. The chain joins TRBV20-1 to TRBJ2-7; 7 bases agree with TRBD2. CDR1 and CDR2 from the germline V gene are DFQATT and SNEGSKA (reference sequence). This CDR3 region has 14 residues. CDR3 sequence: CSAGRGAGVSEQYF. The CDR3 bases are TGCAGCGCCGGCCGCGGGGCGGGAGTCTCCGAGCAGTACTTC.

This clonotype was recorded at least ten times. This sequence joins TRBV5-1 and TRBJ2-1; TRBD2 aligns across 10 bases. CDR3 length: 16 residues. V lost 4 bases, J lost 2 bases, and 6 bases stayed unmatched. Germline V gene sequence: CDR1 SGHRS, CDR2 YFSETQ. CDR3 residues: CASSPVAGGPYNEQFF. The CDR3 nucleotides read TGCGCCAGCAGCCCTGTAGCGGGAGGTCCCTACAATGAGCAGTTCTTC. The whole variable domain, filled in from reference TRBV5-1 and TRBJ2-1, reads KAGVTQTPRYLIKTRGQQVTLSCSPISGHRSVSWYQQTPGQGLQFLFEYFSETQRNKGNFPGRFSGRQFSNSRSEMNVSTLELGDSALYLCASSPVAGGPYNEQFFGPGTRLTVL.

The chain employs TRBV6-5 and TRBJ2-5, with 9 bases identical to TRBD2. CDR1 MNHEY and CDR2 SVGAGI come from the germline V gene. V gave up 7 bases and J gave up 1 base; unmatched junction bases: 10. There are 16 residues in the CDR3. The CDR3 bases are TGTGCCAGCAACCATCCGGGACTAGCAGTCCAAGAGACCCAGTACTTC. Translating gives CASNHPGLAVQETQYF.